This is a list of T cell receptor beta chains from one sample in a study of blood T cell repertoires in COVID-19. Sequencing used immunoSEQ multiplex PCR; TCRdb keeps in-frame clones, though not all of them. The sample contains about 270,000 clones, around nine tenths of which appear only once. The sequenced sample was peripheral blood. These TCRs come from a man aged 35-49 years with active or convalescent COVID-19. CDR3s include the opening cysteine and the closing phenylalanine or tryptophan. D genes are given only for firm matches. A clone size is listed for some rows: how often the clone was seen (once, few, many), or a class if it is expanded.

clone size	CDR3 length	J gene	V gene	D gene	CDR3 DNA	CDR3 protein
once	13	TRBJ1-5	TRBV11-2	.	TGTGCCAGCAGCCTAAACATCGGGCAGCCCCAGCATTTT	CASSLNIGQPQHF
.	13	TRBJ2-7	TRBV11-3	TRBD2	TGTGCCAGCAGCTTCGTTAGCGGGTACGAGCAGTACTTC	CASSFVSGYEQYF
.	15	TRBJ2-7	TRBV7-9	.	TGTGCCAGCAGCCCCCGGGACAAAGTAACCTACGAGCAGTACTTC	CASSPRDKVTYEQYF
.	15	TRBJ1-1	TRBV6-5	TRBD1	TGTGCCAGCAGTCGGACAGGGGTTCGCGGCACTGAAGCTTTCTTT	CASSRTGVRGTEAFF
.	15	TRBJ2-6	TRBV10-3	TRBD2	TGTGCCATCAGTGGTAGCGGGGCTGGGGCCAACGTCCTGACTTTC	CAISGSGAGANVLTF
.	16	TRBJ2-7	TRBV9	TRBD2	TGTGCCAGCAGCCCCAAGGGGGGACTAGCGACCTACGAGCAGTACTTC	CASSPKGGLATYEQYF
.	15	TRBJ1-6	TRBV3-1/TRBV3-2	.	TGTGCCAGCAGCCAAGGGAATACAGGGAGCTCACCCCTCCACTTT	CASSQGNTGSSPLHF
.	16	TRBJ2-4	TRBV19	.	TGTGCCAGTAGTATGCTACTATTCGGGGCCAAAAACATTCAGTACTTC	CASSMLLFGAKNIQYF
.	14	TRBJ2-5	TRBV10-2	TRBD2	TGCGCCAGCAGCCGGGAGGGCAGAGAAGAGACCCAGTACTTC	CASSREGREETQYF
.	18	TRBJ2-3	TRBV4-2	TRBD2	TGTGCCAGCAGCCAAGTGTTCACTAGCGGAACTCGCACAGATACGCAGTATTTT	CASSQVFTSGTRTDTQYF
.	14	TRBJ2-7	TRBV13	.	TGTGCCAGCAGCGGGCAGGGAGGCTCCTACGAGCAGTACTTC	CASSGQGGSYEQYF
once	16	TRBJ2-1	TRBV6-5	TRBD2	TGTGCCAGCAGTTACTCTCGGGAGGTGGCCCACAATGAGCAGTTCTTC	CASSYSREVAHNEQFF
.	17	TRBJ2-1	TRBV5-4	.	TGTGCCAGCAGCTTGGCCTTAACGGGGTCCCATGGTGATGAGCAGTTCTTC	CASSLALTGSHGDEQFF
.	14	TRBJ1-6	TRBV30	.	TGTGCCTGGAGTGTACGGGGTGGAAATTCACCCCTCCACTTT	CAWSVRGGNSPLHF
.	12	TRBJ1-6	TRBV5-4	.	TGTGCCAGCAGCTTGGACACTTCACCCCTCCACTTT	CASSLDTSPLHF
once	15	TRBJ2-3	TRBV4-1	.	TGCGCCAGCAGCCAGCGCGGGGAGGCGGAAGATACGCAGTATTTT	CASSQRGEAEDTQYF
.	14	TRBJ2-2	TRBV2	.	TGTGCCAGCAGTGTTACGGGCGGGTCCGGGGAGCTGTTTTTT	CASSVTGGSGELFF
few	13	TRBJ1-1	TRBV29-1	.	TGCAGCGTTGGGGGACACATGAACACTGAAGCTTTCTTT	CSVGGHMNTEAFF
.	15	TRBJ1-5	TRBV18	TRBD1	TGTGCCAGCTCACCACACCAGGGGGCTGATCAGCCCCAGCATTTT	CASSPHQGADQPQHF
.	12	TRBJ2-1	TRBV2	TRBD1	TGTGCCAGCAGAAACAGGGGTTATGAGCAGTTCTTC	CASRNRGYEQFF
.	14	TRBJ1-5	TRBV5-5	.	TGTGCCAGCAGCTTCTTTTATAGCAATCAGCCCCAGCATTTT	CASSFFYSNQPQHF
.	13	TRBJ1-1	TRBV29-1	.	TGCAGCGCCAAACAGGGTAGAAACACTGAAGCTTTCTTT	CSAKQGRNTEAFF
.	15	TRBJ2-7	TRBV27	TRBD1	TGTGCCAGCAGTTTATATGGGACAGCTACCTACGAGCAGTACTTC	CASSLYGTATYEQYF
.	13	TRBJ2-7	TRBV28	.	TGTGCCAGCAGGCGGTATGCTGGCTACGAGCAGTACTTC	CASRRYAGYEQYF
.	11	TRBJ1-6	TRBV9	.	TGTGCCAGCAGGAGCAATTCACCCCTCCACTTT	CASRSNSPLHF
.	16	TRBJ2-1	TRBV7-3	.	TGTGCCAGCGGGAGCTTCGGGGGGACAGGCTACAATGAGCAGTTCTTC	CASGSFGGTGYNEQFF